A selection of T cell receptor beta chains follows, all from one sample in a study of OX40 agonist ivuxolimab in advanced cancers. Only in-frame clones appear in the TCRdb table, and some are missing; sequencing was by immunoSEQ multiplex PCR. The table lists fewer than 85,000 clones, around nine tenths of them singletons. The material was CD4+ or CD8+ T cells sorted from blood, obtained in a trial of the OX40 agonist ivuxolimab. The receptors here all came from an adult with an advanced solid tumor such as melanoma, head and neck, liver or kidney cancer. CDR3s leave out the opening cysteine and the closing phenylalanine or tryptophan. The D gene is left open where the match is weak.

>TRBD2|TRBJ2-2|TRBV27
ASSFLGLAENTGELF
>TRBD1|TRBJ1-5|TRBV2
ASGGQPNQPQH
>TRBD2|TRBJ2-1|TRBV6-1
ASSVAGGQF
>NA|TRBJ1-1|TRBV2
ASSEAGGEAF
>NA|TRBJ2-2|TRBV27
ASSLYGGSNTGELF
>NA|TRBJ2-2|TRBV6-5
ASSYSSAAWGLF
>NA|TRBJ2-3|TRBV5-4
ASSSRTVSTDTQY
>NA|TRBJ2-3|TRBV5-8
ASSLQQNTDTQY
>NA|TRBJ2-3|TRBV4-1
ASSPTGQNTDTQY
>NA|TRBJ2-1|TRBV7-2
ASSLMLPYNEQF
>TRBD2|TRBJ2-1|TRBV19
ASSKLAESNEQF
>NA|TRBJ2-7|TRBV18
ASSPPSTPYEQY
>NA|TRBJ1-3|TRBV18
ASSLGFENTIY
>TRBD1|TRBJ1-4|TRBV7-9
ASSLGQGSGEKLF
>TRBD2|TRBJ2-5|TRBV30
ASSGLAGGSQETQY
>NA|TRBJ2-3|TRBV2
ASCRDPADTQY
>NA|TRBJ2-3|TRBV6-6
ASRPPTDTQY
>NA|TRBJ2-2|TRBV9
ASSPGGAEGELF
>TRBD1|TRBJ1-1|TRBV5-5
ASSLGGDRGHEAF
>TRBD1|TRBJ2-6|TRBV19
ASSIGDRVGANVLT
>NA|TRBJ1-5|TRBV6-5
ASSYSGQGSNQPQH
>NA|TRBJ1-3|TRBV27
ASSPRGLSGNTIY
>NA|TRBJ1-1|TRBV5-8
ASRPSPNTEAF
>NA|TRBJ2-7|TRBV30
AWSVVGGY
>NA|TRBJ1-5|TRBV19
ASRGLNSNQPQH
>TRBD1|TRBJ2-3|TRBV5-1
ASSLGGQIDTQY
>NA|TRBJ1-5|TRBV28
ASTGGFQQPQH
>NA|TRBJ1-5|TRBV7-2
ASSPPPRGQPQH
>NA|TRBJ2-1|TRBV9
ASSVALGTGGSSYNEQF
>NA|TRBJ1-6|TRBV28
ASSSEGSYAGGSPLH
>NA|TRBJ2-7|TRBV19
ASSRSGRGSYEQY
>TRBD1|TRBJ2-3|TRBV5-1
ASSDRTGSSTDTQY
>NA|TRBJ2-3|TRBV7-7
ASSPEGRLTDTQY
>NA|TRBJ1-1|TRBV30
AWRRTTRTANTEAF
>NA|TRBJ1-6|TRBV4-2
ASSQDWQQNSPLH
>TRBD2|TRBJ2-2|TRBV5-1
ASSLGLARNTGELF
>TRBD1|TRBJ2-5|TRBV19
ASSMATGQQTQY
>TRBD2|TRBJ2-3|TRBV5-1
ATKRGGADTQY
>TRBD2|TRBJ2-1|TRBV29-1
SAAGTSGPKEQF
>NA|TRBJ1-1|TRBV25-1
ASSEYGRRAEAF
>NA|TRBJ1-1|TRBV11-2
ASSWAGGSSRYEAF
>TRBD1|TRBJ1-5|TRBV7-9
ASSSDRGHGNQPQH
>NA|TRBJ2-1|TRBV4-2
ASSHVPGDEQF